This TCR beta chain stems from a study of cytomegalovirus exposure and HLA in healthy donors. Assay used: immunoSEQ multiplex PCR; TCRdb lists only in-frame clones, some missing. This table holds about 240,000 clones, 75% to 90% found once. Turning to this clone: Antigen: not known.

Findings and limits, study-wide: Most TCR sequences showed up rarely, but some public TCRs showed up in many donors. Researchers counted roughly 160 TCR beta chains as cytomegalovirus-associated. A few chains linked to CMV were shown in vitro to be specific for CMV antigens.

Trimming pared 4 bases from V and 7 bases from J, leaving 13 bases between. The CDR3 sequence is 13 residues long. Germline V lookup: CDR1 MDHEN, CDR2 SYDVKM. The specimen was PBMCs. The sequence was collected from a woman aged 25 to 39 in good health and CMV-seropositive. This chain joins TRBV28 and TRBJ1-2; D gene unclear. The CDR3, as DNA: TGTGCCAGCAGTTCTAAGACATATTCTGGCTACACCTTC. The encoded protein is CASSSKTYSGYTF.